The 22 T cell receptor beta chains presented below share a single source sample, sequenced in a study of blood T cells in healthy people across ages. With a J-beta primer mix and a sample-barcoded 5' primer, a second PCR ran about 6 to 11 cycles. MiXCR was run by TCRdb on the 5' RACE reads, yielding one entry per CDR3 protein. This repertoire shows about 720,000 distinct CDR3 sequences, 20% to 25% found once; its top ten account for around a fifth. The source material was blood. The receptors shown here come from a man aged 65 to 85 in good health.

This clonotype was counted only a few times. Mismatch with germline at one junction end may stem from a read error. V usage is TRBV4-3 and J usage is TRBJ2-3; 7 bases map to TRBD2. The germline gives CDR1 LGHNA, CDR2 YSLEER. The CDR3 spans 16 residues. This CDR3 is CTSSQESSGGGDTQYF. The CDR3 bases are TGCACCAGCAGCCAAGAGTCTTCGGGAGGAGGGGATACGCAGTATTTT.

This clonotype was seen a few times. A junction boundary mismatches the germline segment, possibly from a read error. DNA of the CDR3: TGTGCCGGCAGCCAAGACCCCGGAGGGGGAAGGGCTTTCTTT. Translated: CAGSQDPGGGRAFF. This rearrangement joins TRBV3-1 to TRBJ1-1; D may be TRBD1 (6 bases). The CDR3 is made up of 14 amino acids. Germline V gene sequence: CDR1 LGHDT, CDR2 YNNKEL (reference sequence).

This clonotype was found many times. The rearrangement uses TRBV12-3 or TRBV12-4 and TRBJ1-1; D ambiguous. The V and J ends lost 3 bases and 2 bases respectively, with 7 bases between them. This CDR3 has 13 amino acids. CDR3 residues: CASSFWGNTEAFF. CDR3 DNA sequence: TGTGCCAGCAGTTTTTGGGGAAACACTGAAGCTTTCTTT.

In its sample, this clonotype was seen a few times. V usage is TRBV5-1 and J usage is TRBJ1-4; 7 nucleotides align to TRBD1. This CDR3 spans 14 amino acids. V gave up 3 bases and J gave up 6 bases; unmatched junction bases: 5. Germline V gene lookup returns CDR1 SGHRS and CDR2 YFSETQ. The CDR3 bases are TGCGCCAGCAGCTATGGACAGGAGGATGAAAAACTGTTTTTT. It yields the protein CASSYGQEDEKLFF.

This clonotype was recorded many times. CDR3 loop: CAISDSRDRGVTYEQYV. The DNA for the CDR3 is TGTGCCATCAGTGACTCTAGGGACAGAGGAGTCACCTACGAGCAGTACGTC. The V gene is TRBV10-3, the J gene TRBJ2-7, with 7 bases fitting TRBD1. After removal of 3 bases from V and 2 bases from J, the junction contained 13 bases not matched to a gene. Germline-derived CDR1 and CDR2 are ENHRY and SYGVKD. The CDR3 runs to 17 residues.

The chain links TRBV21-1 to TRBJ2-1; the table's D call TRBD1 went unverified against the DNA. The J call may be faulty, since TRBJ2-7 better matches the DNA end. TRBV21-1 is tagged as a pseudogene. The CDR3 covers 20 residues. DNA for the CDR3: TGTCCCAGCAGCAAGGGGGGCGGGAGAATAAAAAGGAGTGCTAGCTACGAGCAGTACGTC. This encodes CPSSKGGGRIKRSASYEQYV.

The chain employs TRBV2 and TRBJ2-2; D perhaps matches TRBD2 (5 bases). The germline V gene has CDR1 SNHLY and CDR2 FYNNEI. V was trimmed by 4 bases and J by 8 bases, leaving 11 bases between them. This CDR3 is 13 amino acids long. CDR3 in DNA: TGTGCCAGCAGTGCGAGGAGAGGGGGGGAGCTGTTTTTT. It yields the protein CASSARRGGELFF.

The chain combines TRBV29-1 with TRBJ2-1, with 9 positions matching TRBD2. V lost 1 base, J lost 7 bases, and 8 bases stayed unmatched. Per germline, CDR1 SQVTM and CDR2 ANQGSEA. This CDR3 has 15 residues. CDR3 residues: CSVEVGGRARNEQFF. CDR3 bases: TGCAGCGTTGAAGTGGGCGGGAGGGCCAGGAATGAGCAGTTCTTC.

The CDR3 region is CASSELGKGSTDTQYF. CDR3 coding DNA: TGTGCCAGCAGTGAATTAGGGAAGGGAAGCACAGATACGCAGTATTTT. The chain carries TRBV25-1 and TRBJ2-3; D unresolved. Deletions cut 1 base from V and 0 bases from J, with 11 bases between. The germline gives CDR1 MGHDK, CDR2 SYGVNS. The CDR3 runs 16 residues.

This clonotype was seen a handful of times. The chain links TRBV7-9 to TRBJ1-4; D might be TRBD1 (5 bases). CDR3 length: 15 residues. With 4 bases removed from V and 5 bases from J, the gap between germline ends came to 14 bases. Per germline, CDR1 SEHNR and CDR2 FQNEAQ (reference sequence). The DNA for the CDR3 is TGTGCCAGCAGCTCCCGCGGGGGAGGGAATGAAAAACTGTTTTTT. This sequence encodes CASSSRGGGNEKLFF. Drawing the rest from reference TRBV7-9 and TRBJ1-4, the complete variable domain is DTGVSQNPRHKITKRGQNVTFRCDPISEHNRLYWYRQTLGQGPEFLTYFQNEAQLEKSRLLSDRFSAERPKGSFSTLEIQRTEQGDSAMYLCASSSRGGGNEKLFFGSGTQLSVL.

This clonotype was detected a few times. V usage is TRBV15 and J usage is TRBJ1-2; 7 positions match TRBD1. The CDR3 covers 13 residues. Germline V gene sequence: CDR1 LNHNV, CDR2 YYDKDF (reference sequence). The V and J ends lost 5 bases and 7 bases, in that order; junction bases with no gene match: 7. For the CDR3, the DNA is TGTGCCACCAGCTCCCAACAGGGGTCTGGCTACACCTTC. It yields the protein CATSSQQGSGYTF.

V usage is TRBV18 and J usage is TRBJ1-1; D gene unclear. Trimming pared 5 bases from V and 4 bases from J, leaving 14 bases between. CDR3 size: 14 residues. Germline loops: CDR1 KGHSH, CDR2 LQKENI. As DNA, the CDR3 is TGTGCCAGCTCAACCGTAATAGGGAGCACTGAAGCTTTCTTT. Translated: CASSTVIGSTEAFF.

This clonotype was counted a few times. The chain uses TRBV20-1 and TRBJ2-2, with D hard to call. Trimming took off 3 bases at V and 8 bases at J, with 13 bases between the two ends. The CDR3 totals 13 residues. Germline V gene lookup returns CDR1 DFQATT and CDR2 SNEGSKA (reference sequence). The CDR3 sequence is CSASAEAKGELFF. The CDR3 coding sequence is TGCAGTGCTAGCGCCGAGGCCAAGGGGGAGCTGTTTTTT.

The V call is TRBV7-2, the J call TRBJ2-5, with 12 bases that match TRBD2. The length of the CDR3 is 16 residues. V lost 5 bases, J lost 2 bases, and 6 bases stayed unmatched. Germline assignment: CDR1 SGHTA and CDR2 FQGNSA. CDR3 sequence: CASSQGTSGPQETQYF. The CDR3 DNA reads TGTGCCAGCAGCCAAGGGACTAGCGGGCCACAAGAGACCCAGTACTTC. The whole variable domain, filled in from reference TRBV7-2 and TRBJ2-5, reads GAGVSQSPSNKVTEKGKDVELRCDPISGHTALYWYRQSLGQGLEFLIYFQGNSAPDKSGLPSDRFSAERTGGSVSTLTIQRTQQEDSAVYLCASSQGTSGPQETQYFGPGTRLLVL.

This clonotype has a handful of counts. The CDR3 DNA reads TGTGCCAGCTCACCAACAAAGAACACAGATACGCAGTATTTT. As protein: CASSPTKNTDTQYF. The chain uses TRBV18 and TRBJ2-3; D is unresolved. The length of the CDR3 is 14 residues. Germline lookup yields CDR1 KGHSH and CDR2 LQKENI. V lost 2 bases and J lost 2, with 8 bases in between.

As regards this clonotype: Germline is not matched at one junction end, which may reflect a read error. The V gene is TRBV28, the J gene TRBJ2-1; D tentatively fits TRBD1 or TRBD2 (5 bases each). Per germline, CDR1 MDHEN and CDR2 SYDVKM. There are 14 residues in the CDR3. The CDR3 nucleotides are TGTGCCACCCACCTCGGGGCGTCCTACAATGAGCGGTTCTTC. It is translated as CATHLGASYNERFF.

This clonotype has a handful of counts. The V gene is TRBV29-1, the J gene TRBJ2-1, with unresolved D. Trimming cost V 2 bases and J 7 bases, with 9 bases left between them. Germline V lookup: CDR1 SQVTM, CDR2 ANQGSEA. The CDR3 length is 12 residues. The CDR3: CSVEPVFNEQFF. In DNA form, the CDR3 reads TGCAGCGTTGAACCGGTCTTTAATGAGCAGTTCTTC.

The V and J genes are TRBV29-1 and TRBJ2-2; D tentatively fits TRBD1 or TRBD2 (5 bases each). The CDR3 runs to 12 residues. Germline V gene data show CDR1 as SQVTM and CDR2 as ANQGSEA. Deletions cut 6 bases from V and 6 bases from J, with 11 bases between. This chain's CDR3 is CSVLRESGELFF. The CDR3 coding sequence is TGCAGCGTGCTCAGGGAGTCCGGGGAGCTGTTTTTT.

V gene TRBV2 combines with J gene TRBJ2-1, with 8 bases matching TRBD2. Trimming took 8 bases from V and 0 from J; bases not matched to a gene: 6. Germline CDR1 is SNHLY and CDR2 is FYNNEI. The CDR3 has 15 amino acids. The CDR3 DNA reads as TGTGCCAGCGATAGCGGGGCGAGCTCCTACAATGAGCAGTTCTTC. Translation gives CASDSGASSYNEQFF.

This clonotype was observed a handful of times. One end of the junction is discordant with germline, which a read error may explain. The chain uses TRBV20-1 and TRBJ1-1, with TRBD1 matching 10 bases. The CDR3 runs 13 residues. The V gene's germline CDR1 is DFQATT and CDR2 SNEGSKA (reference sequence). The CDR3 bases are TGCAGTGCTGACAGGGGGCTGAACGCTGAAGCTTTCTTT. As protein: CSADRGLNAEAFF.

This sequence joins TRBV6-2 or TRBV6-3 and TRBJ2-1; the D gene could be TRBD1 or TRBD2 (5 bases each). The CDR3 runs 12 residues. Trimming removed 9 bases at V and 10 bases at J, with 16 bases between. Germline V gene data show CDR1 as MNHEY and CDR2 as SVGEGT. The CDR3 region is CASSYIGAEQFF. In DNA form, the CDR3 reads TGTGCCAGTAGCTATATCGGGGCGGAGCAGTTCTTC.

The chain combines TRBV7-9 with TRBJ1-1; a possible D gene is TRBD1 (5 bases). The CDR3 totals 14 residues. In germline, CDR1 is SEHNR, CDR2 FQNEAQ (reference sequence). The germline V and J ends were trimmed by 5 bases and 3 bases, with 13 bases remaining between them. CDR3 region: CASSPGGRDTEAFF. Written as DNA, the CDR3 is TGTGCCAGCAGCCCGGGGGGGAGGGACACTGAAGCTTTCTTT.